These 19 T cell receptor beta chains came from one sample sequenced in a study of T cell repertoires in cytomegalovirus infection. One entry per CDR3 protein, called by TCRdb with MiXCR from the reads. Seen here are more than 350,000 distinct CDR3 sequences, 31% observed once, and the top ten hold roughly 13%. Sequencing was done on a sample of PBMCs. The receptor set was obtained from a human donor in good health (CMV status not recorded). Some clones in this sample may be carry-over from other donors' samples.

The chain recombines TRBV5-1 with TRBJ2-1; 7 bases fit TRBD1. Germline CDR1 and CDR2: SGHRS and YFSETQ. This CDR3 has 14 residues. V dropped 1 base and J dropped 6; count of bases not matched to a gene: 4. CDR3 nucleotide sequence: TGCGCCAGCAGCTTGAGGACAGGCCTCAATGAGCAGTTCTTC. Residues: CASSLRTGLNEQFF.

V and J are TRBV29-1 and TRBJ2-6; the match to TRBD1 covers 9 bases. From germline, CDR1 is SQVTM and CDR2 ANQGSEA. After removal of 6 bases from V and 1 base from J, the junction contained 10 bases not matched to a gene. This CDR3 region has 17 residues. The CDR3, as DNA: TGCAGCGTGGTACTACAGGGGGCTCTGTCTGGGGCCAACGTCCTGACTTTC. This codes for CSVVLQGALSGANVLTF.

This clonotype was observed a handful of times. The J gene is TRBJ1-6, the V gene TRBV6-5, with D unclear. The CDR3 has 16 amino acids. The germline V gene encodes CDR1 MNHEY and CDR2 SVGAGI. Trimming stripped 4 bases from V and 2 bases from J, with 12 bases between. The CDR3 nucleotides are TGTGCCAGCAGTTCCTTACAGAGGACCTATAATTCACCCCTCCACTTT. It translates to CASSSLQRTYNSPLHF.

In DNA, the CDR3 is TGTGCCAGCAGCTCGGACAGTGTTTTTTGGGAGACCCAGTACTTC. The encoded protein is CASSSDSVFWETQYF. The genes are TRBV7-2 and TRBJ2-5, with TRBD1 as a possible D gene (6 bases). V lost 4 bases, J lost 5 bases, and 17 bases lay in between. The CDR3 runs to 15 residues. Germline CDR1 is SGHTA and CDR2 is FQGNSA.

The rearrangement joins TRBV12-3 or TRBV12-4 to TRBJ2-7; a weak D match, TRBD2 (7 bases). The CDR3 runs to 15 residues. V gave up 7 bases and J gave up 4 bases, with 20 bases separating them. Written as DNA, the CDR3 is TGTGCCAGCACCTTGGGGGGGGGGCCAGTATACGAGCAGTACTTC. Protein sequence: CASTLGGGPVYEQYF.

This clonotype was observed a handful of times. Written as DNA, the CDR3 is TGTGCCAGCAGTTCTTCAGGGGGCACTGAAGCTTTCTTT. Its translation is CASSSSGGTEAFF. The gene calls are TRBV27 and TRBJ1-1, with 7 bases aligning to TRBD1. The CDR3 is 13 residues long. The J segment lost 4 bases and the V segment lost 4 bases, leaving 3 bases of the junction unmatched. Germline V CDR1 and CDR2: MNHEY, SMNVEV (reference sequence).

The V gene is TRBV20-1, the J gene TRBJ2-3; 9 positions agree with TRBD2. J gave up 4 bases and V 0 bases, and 8 bases lay outside the gene matches. The germline V gene encodes CDR1 DFQATT and CDR2 SNEGSKA (reference sequence). CDR3 length: 16 amino acids. In DNA form, the CDR3 reads TGCAGTGCTAGAGATACCCTAGCGGGGCCCCCAGATACGCAGTATTTT. Its protein is CSARDTLAGPPDTQYF.

Worth noting for this clonotype: The final CDR3 position lacks the conserved phenylalanine or tryptophan, pointing to a likely read error. The chain has TRBV6-2 or TRBV6-3 and TRBJ2-5, with D perhaps matching TRBD2 (6 bases). The ends were cut back, 5 bases at V and 3 bases at J, with 10 bases in the middle. Per germline, CDR1 MNHEY and CDR2 SVGEGT. The CDR3 is made up of 13 amino acids. The CDR3 nucleotides read TGTGCCAGCAGTCGGGGACTTGAAGAGACCCAGTACTGC. Translating it yields CASSRGLEETQYC.

The gene calls are TRBV9 and TRBJ1-2, with D unclear. Per germline, CDR1 SGDLS and CDR2 YYNGEE. The V and J ends lost 2 bases and 4 bases respectively, with 12 bases between them. The CDR3 extends over 14 amino acids. Here the CDR3 reads CASSVLGIGYGYTF. The CDR3 bases are TGTGCCAGCAGCGTGCTCGGGATCGGCTATGGCTACACCTTC.

CDR3 in amino acids: CASSLNGLAGGTDTQYF. As DNA, the CDR3 is TGTGCCAGCAGTCTTAACGGGCTAGCGGGGGGCACAGATACGCAGTATTTT. The chain joins TRBV12-3 or TRBV12-4 to TRBJ2-3; 10 bases fit TRBD2. Unmatched junction bases numbered 9, after V lost 5 bases and J lost 1 base. This CDR3 region has 17 residues.

This clonotype was seen a handful of times. V is TRBV7-9 and J is TRBJ1-4, with D uncertain. The CDR3 extends over 14 amino acids. Between the trimmed V and J ends, which lost 5 bases and 5 bases, there was a span of 12 bases. CDR1 and CDR2 from the germline V gene are SEHNR and FQNEAQ (reference sequence). CDR3 region: CASSQLNFNEKLFF. The CDR3 coding sequence is TGTGCCAGCAGCCAATTAAACTTCAATGAAAAACTGTTTTTT.

The chain links TRBV5-5 to TRBJ2-1; D gene ambiguous. The ends were cut back, 6 bases at V and 4 bases at J, with 14 bases in the middle. Germline CDR1 reads SGHKS; CDR2 reads YYEKEE (reference sequence). The CDR3 has 14 amino acids. The CDR3 loop is CASILEIHYNEQFF. The CDR3 nucleotides read TGTGCCAGCATCTTAGAGATACATTACAATGAGCAGTTCTTC.

This clonotype was picked up a small number of times. V and J are TRBV4-1 and TRBJ2-3; perhaps TRBD2 as D (6 bases). Germline CDR1 is MGHRA and CDR2 is YSYEKL. Trimming removed 4 bases from V and 3 bases from J, with 17 bases in between. The CDR3 runs to 16 residues. The CDR3 DNA follows: TGCGCCAGCAGCCCCACCGGGGGAACCCAGACAGATACGCAGTATTTT. Encoded protein: CASSPTGGTQTDTQYF.

This clonotype was counted a few times. V is TRBV7-3 and J is TRBJ1-1; perhaps TRBD1 as D (6 bases). CDR1 and CDR2 from the germline V gene are SGHTA and FQGTGA. CDR3 length: 13 residues. V gave up 4 bases and J gave up 4 bases, with 10 bases separating them. The CDR3 here is CASSWGPSTEAFF. For the CDR3, the DNA is TGTGCCAGCAGCTGGGGGCCGAGCACTGAAGCTTTCTTT. Drawing the rest from reference TRBV7-3 and TRBJ1-1, the complete variable domain is GAGVSQTPSNKVTEKGKYVELRCDPISGHTALYWYRQSLGQGPEFLIYFQGTGAADDSGLPNDRFFAVRPEGSVSTLKIQRTERGDSAVYLCASSWGPSTEAFFGQGTRLTVV.

Only one count was recorded for this clonotype. This chain uses TRBV7-9 with TRBJ2-7; TRBD2 matches 8 bases. V shed 5 bases and J 7 bases; nucleotides not matched to a gene: 13. This CDR3 has 15 amino acids. The germline V gene encodes CDR1 SEHNR and CDR2 FQNEAQ (reference sequence). DNA of the CDR3: TGTGCCAGCAGCCCTCTGGCGGGGGGCCCCGAGGAGCAGTACTTC. It specifies CASSPLAGGPEEQYF.

This clonotype was counted a few times. This chain joins TRBV7-7 and TRBJ2-2; D might be TRBD1 (6 bases). The CDR3 consists of 12 residues. CDR1 is SSHAT and CDR2 is FNYEAQ in the germline V gene (reference sequence). The CDR3 loop reads CATGQNTGELFF. In DNA form, the CDR3 reads TGTGCTACGGGACAGAACACCGGGGAGCTGTTTTTT.

V usage is TRBV5-4 and J usage is TRBJ2-4, with 8 bases identical to TRBD1. There are 17 residues in the CDR3. The germline gives CDR1 SGHNT, CDR2 YYREEE (reference sequence). V gave up 1 base and J gave up 8 bases; unmatched junction bases: 14. CDR3 in amino acids: CASSLTQGQGRRDIQYF. In DNA, the CDR3 is TGTGCCAGCAGCTTGACGCAAGGACAGGGAAGACGGGACATTCAGTACTTC.

This clonotype was observed a few times. The chain is built from TRBV6-1 and TRBJ2-1; 9 positions match TRBD1. V dropped 2 bases and J dropped 5; count of bases not matched to a gene: 7. The germline V gene has CDR1 MNHNS and CDR2 SASEGT. This CDR3 is 16 amino acids long. The CDR3 region has the DNA TGTGCCAGCAGTGAATTCTCTGGACAGGGGCACAATGAGCAGTTCTTC. Protein: CASSEFSGQGHNEQFF.

This clonotype was seen repeatedly, ten times or more. This chain joins TRBV7-2 and TRBJ1-2; TRBD1 might be the D (5 bases). The CDR3 extends over 13 amino acids. Trimming shortened V by 5 bases and J by 0 bases, and 7 bases separated the two germline ends. CDR1 is SGHTA, CDR2 FQGNSA, per germline. For the CDR3, the DNA is TGTGCCAGCAGCCAGGGAGCTAACTATGGCTACACCTTC. Translation: CASSQGANYGYTF. Full variable domain (missing parts from reference TRBV7-2 and TRBJ1-2): GAGVSQSPSNKVTEKGKDVELRCDPISGHTALYWYRQSLGQGLEFLIYFQGNSAPDKSGLPSDRFSAERTGGSVSTLTIQRTQQEDSAVYLCASSQGANYGYTFGSGTRLTVV.